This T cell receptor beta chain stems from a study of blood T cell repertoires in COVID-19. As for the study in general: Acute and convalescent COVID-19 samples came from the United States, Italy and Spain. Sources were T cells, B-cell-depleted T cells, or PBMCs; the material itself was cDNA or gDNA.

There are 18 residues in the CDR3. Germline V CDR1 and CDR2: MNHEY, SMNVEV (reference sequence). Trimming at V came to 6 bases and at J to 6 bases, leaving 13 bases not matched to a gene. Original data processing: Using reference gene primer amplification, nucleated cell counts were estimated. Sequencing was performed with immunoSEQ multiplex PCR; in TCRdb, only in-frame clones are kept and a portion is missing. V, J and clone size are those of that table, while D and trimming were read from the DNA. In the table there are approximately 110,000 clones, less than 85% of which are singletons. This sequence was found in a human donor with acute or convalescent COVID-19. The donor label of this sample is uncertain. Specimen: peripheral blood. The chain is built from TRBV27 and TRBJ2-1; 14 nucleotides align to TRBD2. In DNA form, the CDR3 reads TGTGCCAGCAGACGGACTAGCGGGGGGAATATCGTGTTCAATGAGCAGTTCTTC. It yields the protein CASRRTSGGNIVFNEQFF.